Given below is one TCR beta chain in context. These data originate in a study of blood T cell repertoires in COVID-19. Study context: Sources were T cells, B-cell-depleted T cells, or PBMCs; the material itself was cDNA or gDNA.

V lost 7 bases, J lost 4 bases, and 11 bases lay in between. CDR3 size: 13 residues. The germline gives CDR1 LNHDA, CDR2 SQIVND (reference sequence). Measured with immunoSEQ multiplex PCR; TCRdb has only the in-frame clones, and not every one. The sample has some 62,000 clones; around three quarters are singletons. The sample taken for sequencing was peripheral blood. The receptor's source is a human donor in a cohort sampled during active COVID-19. The chain is built from TRBV19 and TRBJ1-3; no definite D call. The CDR3 loop is CASTSQAGNTIYF. CDR3 coding DNA: TGTGCCAGTACCTCTCAGGCCGGAAACACCATATATTTT.